One and the same sample provided the 11 T cell receptor beta chains below, sequenced in a study of blood T cell repertoires in COVID-19. TCRdb's copy holds only in-frame clones and misses some; the assay was immunoSEQ multiplex PCR. This table holds 150,000 to 200,000 clones, around 82% found once. Sequenced material: PBMCs or T cells enriched from blood (not recorded which). These receptors were obtained from a woman aged 45-65 years with acute COVID-19.

The gene calls are TRBV4-2 and TRBJ1-6; the D gene is possibly TRBD1 (6 bases). The CDR3 is made up of 16 amino acids. V was cut by 0 bases and J by 14 bases, with 20 bases left in between. The V gene's germline CDR1 is LGHNA and CDR2 YNFKEQ. CDR3 in DNA: TGTGCCAGCAGCCAAGATTTAACAGGCCTTGAGGGGGCCCTCCACTTT. This gives the protein CASSQDLTGLEGALHF.

The chain joins TRBV27 to TRBJ2-1; weak D call: TRBD2 (6 bases). The CDR3 totals 16 residues. Between the trimmed V and J ends, which lost 2 bases and 6 bases, there was a span of 17 bases. Germline V CDR1 and CDR2: MNHEY, SMNVEV (reference sequence). The CDR3 reads CASSLNGGVGFNEQFF. In DNA, the CDR3 is TGTGCCAGCAGTTTAAATGGCGGGGTTGGGTTCAATGAGCAGTTCTTC.

The V call is TRBV5-1, the J call TRBJ2-1, with D perhaps TRBD1 (6 bases). This CDR3 has 14 residues. The ends were cut back, 0 bases at V and 8 bases at J, with 12 bases in the middle. The germline gives CDR1 SGHRS, CDR2 YFSETQ. Written as DNA, the CDR3 is TGCGCCAGCAGCTTGGCCGTGGCAGGGGATGAGCAGTTCTTC. Its translation: CASSLAVAGDEQFF.

The chain recombines TRBV7-8 with TRBJ1-3, with 10 positions matching TRBD1. The CDR3 loop spans 17 amino acids. CDR1 is SGHVS and CDR2 is FQNEAQ in the germline V gene. The ends lost 1 base at V and 1 base at J; junction bases unmatched: 4. The chain's CDR3 is CASSLVAGQGSGNTIYF. CDR3 in DNA: TGTGCCAGCAGCTTAGTAGCGGGACAGGGGTCTGGAAACACCATATATTTT.

This clone has only one observation. CDR3 loop: CASSFGGTGRNYGYTF. DNA for the CDR3: TGTGCCAGCAGTTTCGGAGGGACAGGGAGGAACTATGGCTACACCTTC. J is TRBJ1-2 and V is TRBV6-5; 9 bases are a match to TRBD1. The CDR3 has 16 amino acids. In germline, CDR1 is MNHEY, CDR2 SVGAGI. V lost 4 bases and J lost 2; bases outside the gene matches: 8.

The count of this clone is one. The chain couples TRBV5-4 to TRBJ2-2; TRBD2 might be the D (6 bases). V was cut by 0 bases and J by 1 base, with 10 bases left in between. The CDR3 loop spans 16 amino acids. Looked up from germline, CDR1 is SGHNT and CDR2 is YYREEE (reference sequence). The CDR3 loop reads CASSLVGGLNTGELFF. DNA of the CDR3: TGTGCCAGCAGCTTGGTCGGGGGTCTGAACACCGGGGAGCTGTTTTTT.

The CDR3 DNA is TGCGCCAGCAGCCAAGATCCGGGAGCTATAGGAGCAGATACGCAGTATTTT. Its protein product is CASSQDPGAIGADTQYF. The chain links TRBV4-1 to TRBJ2-3; D may be TRBD2 (6 bases). Germline assignment: CDR1 MGHRA and CDR2 YSYEKL. Trimming pared 0 bases from V and 4 bases from J, leaving 17 bases between. The CDR3 covers 17 residues.

The chain combines TRBV11-2 with TRBJ1-2; 7 positions match TRBD1. This CDR3 comprises 14 residues. Trimming at V came to 5 bases and at J to 8 bases, leaving 11 bases not matched to a gene. CDR1 SGHAT and CDR2 FQNNGV come from the germline V gene. This CDR3 reads CASSQGVGAGGYTF. CDR3 in DNA: TGTGCCAGCAGCCAGGGGGTGGGTGCGGGCGGCTACACCTTC.

Only one count was recorded for this clone. J is TRBJ2-2 and V is TRBV28; D not resolved. V shed 5 bases and J shed 5 bases, with 6 bases lying between them. The CDR3 totals 12 residues. CDR1 is MDHEN, CDR2 SYDVKM, per germline. The CDR3 spells CASSMSTGELFF. The CDR3 region has the DNA TGTGCCAGCAGTATGAGTACCGGGGAGCTGTTTTTT.

This clone was counted only a few times. This chain joins TRBV2 and TRBJ1-2; a weak D match, TRBD1 (5 bases). Germline V gene sequence: CDR1 SNHLY, CDR2 FYNNEI. The CDR3 is 13 residues long. Trimming left V 7 bases short and J 0 bases short, with 9 bases between. The DNA for the CDR3 is TGTGCCAGCAACCCGACAGCTAACTATGGCTACACCTTC. Protein sequence: CASNPTANYGYTF.

This clone was detected only once. The gene calls are TRBV3-1 (or the pseudogene TRBV3-2) and TRBJ1-1; no definite D call. Germline CDR1 and CDR2: LGHDT and YNNKEL (reference sequence). The CDR3 spans 14 residues. Deletions cut 0 bases from V and 4 bases from J, with 9 bases between. In DNA form, the CDR3 reads TGTGCCAGCAGCCAAGAGTTTCGAGGCACTGAAGCTTTCTTT. This sequence encodes CASSQEFRGTEAFF.